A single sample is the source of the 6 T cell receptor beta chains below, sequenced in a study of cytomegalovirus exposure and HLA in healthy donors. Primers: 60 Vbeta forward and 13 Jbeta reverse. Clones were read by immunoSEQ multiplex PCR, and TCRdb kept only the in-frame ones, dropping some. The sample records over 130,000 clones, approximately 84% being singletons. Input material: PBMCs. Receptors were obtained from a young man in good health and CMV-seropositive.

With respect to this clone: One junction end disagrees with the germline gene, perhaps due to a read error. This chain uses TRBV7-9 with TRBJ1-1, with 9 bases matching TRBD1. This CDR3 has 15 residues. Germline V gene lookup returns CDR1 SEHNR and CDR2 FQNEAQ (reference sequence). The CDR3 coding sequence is TGTTCCAGCAGCCCCCTCGACAGGGGGTCCACTGAAGCTTTCTTT. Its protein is CSSSPLDRGSTEAFF.

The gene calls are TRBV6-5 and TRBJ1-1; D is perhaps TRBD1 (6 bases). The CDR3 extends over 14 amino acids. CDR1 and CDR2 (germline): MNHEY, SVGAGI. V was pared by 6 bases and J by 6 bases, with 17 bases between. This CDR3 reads CASSEQGQPPEAFF. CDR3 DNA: TGTGCCAGCAGCGAACAGGGCCAACCTCCTGAAGCTTTCTTT.

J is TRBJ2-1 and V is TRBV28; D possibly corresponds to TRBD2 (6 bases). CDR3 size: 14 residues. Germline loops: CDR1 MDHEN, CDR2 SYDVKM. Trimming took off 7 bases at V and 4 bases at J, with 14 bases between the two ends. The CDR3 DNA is TGTGCCAGCATCCAGAGTGCGGGGTACAATGAGCAGTTCTTC. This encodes CASIQSAGYNEQFF.

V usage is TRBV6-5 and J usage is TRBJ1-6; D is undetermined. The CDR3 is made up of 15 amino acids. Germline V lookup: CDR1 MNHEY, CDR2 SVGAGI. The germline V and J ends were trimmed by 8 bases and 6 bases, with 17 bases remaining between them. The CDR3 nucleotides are TGTGCCAGCCGGGAGGCGGGTCCGGGTAATTCACCCCTCCACTTT. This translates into CASREAGPGNSPLHF.

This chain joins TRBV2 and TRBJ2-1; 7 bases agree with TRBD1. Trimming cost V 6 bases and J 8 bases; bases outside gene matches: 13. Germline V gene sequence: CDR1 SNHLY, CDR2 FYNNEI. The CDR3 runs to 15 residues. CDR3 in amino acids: CASRKEGQGGYEQFF. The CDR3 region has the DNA TGTGCCAGCAGAAAGGAAGGTCAAGGGGGCTATGAGCAGTTCTTC.

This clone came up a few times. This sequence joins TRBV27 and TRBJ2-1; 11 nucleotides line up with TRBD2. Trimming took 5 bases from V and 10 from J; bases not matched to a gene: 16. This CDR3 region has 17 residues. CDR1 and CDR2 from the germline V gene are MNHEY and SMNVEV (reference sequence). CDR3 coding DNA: TGTGCCAGCAGTGATATCGGAATAGCGGGAGGGCCAGGGGAGCAGTTCTTC. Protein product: CASSDIGIAGGPGEQFF.